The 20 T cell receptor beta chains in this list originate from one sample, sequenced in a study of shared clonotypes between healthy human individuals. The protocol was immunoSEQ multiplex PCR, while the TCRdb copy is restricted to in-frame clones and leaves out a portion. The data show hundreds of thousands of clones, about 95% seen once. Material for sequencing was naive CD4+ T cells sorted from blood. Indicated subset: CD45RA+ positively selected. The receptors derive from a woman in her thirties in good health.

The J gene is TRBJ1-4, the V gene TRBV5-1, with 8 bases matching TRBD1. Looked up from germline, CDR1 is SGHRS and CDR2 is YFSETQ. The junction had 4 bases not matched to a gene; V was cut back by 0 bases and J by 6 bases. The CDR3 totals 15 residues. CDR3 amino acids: CASSLVGTGDEKLFF. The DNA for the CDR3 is TGCGCCAGCAGCTTGGTTGGGACAGGAGATGAAAAACTGTTTTTT.

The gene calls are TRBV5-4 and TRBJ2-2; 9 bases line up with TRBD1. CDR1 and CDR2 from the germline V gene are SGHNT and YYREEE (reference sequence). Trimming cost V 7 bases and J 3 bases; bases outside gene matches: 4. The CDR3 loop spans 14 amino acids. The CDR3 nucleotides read TGTGCCAGCCGGGGACAGGGTGACACCGGGGAGCTGTTTTTT. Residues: CASRGQGDTGELFF. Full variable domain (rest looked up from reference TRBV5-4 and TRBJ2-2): ETGVTQSPTHLIKTRGQQVTLRCSSQSGHNTVSWYQQALGQGPQFIFQYYREEENGRGNFPPRFSGLQFPNYSSELNVNALELDDSALYLCASRGQGDTGELFFGEGSRLTVL.

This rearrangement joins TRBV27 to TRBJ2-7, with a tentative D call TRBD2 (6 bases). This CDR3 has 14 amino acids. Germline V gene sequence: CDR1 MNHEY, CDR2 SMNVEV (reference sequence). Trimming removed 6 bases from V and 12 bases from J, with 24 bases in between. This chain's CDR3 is CASRPTGGAGNRYF. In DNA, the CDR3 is TGTGCCAGCAGACCCACCGGGGGTGCGGGAAATCGGTACTTC.

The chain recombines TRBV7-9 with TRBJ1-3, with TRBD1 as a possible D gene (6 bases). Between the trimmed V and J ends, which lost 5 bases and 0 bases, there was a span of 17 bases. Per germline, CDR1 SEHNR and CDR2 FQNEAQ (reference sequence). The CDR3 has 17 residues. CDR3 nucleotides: TGTGCCAGCAGCGTAGGGGGGAGCCGGGGCTCTGGAAACACCATATATTTT. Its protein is CASSVGGSRGSGNTIYF.

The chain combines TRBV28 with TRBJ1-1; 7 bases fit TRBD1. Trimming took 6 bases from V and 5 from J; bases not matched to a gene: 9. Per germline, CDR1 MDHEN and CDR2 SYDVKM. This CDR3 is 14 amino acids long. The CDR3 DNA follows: TGTGCCAGCAGAGTGACAGGGATTGAAACTGAAGCTTTCTTT. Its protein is CASRVTGIETEAFF.

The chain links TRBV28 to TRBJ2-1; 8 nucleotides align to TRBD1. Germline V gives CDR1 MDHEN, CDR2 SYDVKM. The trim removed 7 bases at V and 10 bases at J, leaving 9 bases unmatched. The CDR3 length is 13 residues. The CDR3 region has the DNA TGTGCCAGCATTCCCGACAGGGGATGGGAGCAGTTCTTC. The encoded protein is CASIPDRGWEQFF.

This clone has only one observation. As DNA, the CDR3 is TGTGCCAGCAGCGTAGATTTGGGCGGGGAGCAGTACTTC. It codes for CASSVDLGGEQYF. The chain has TRBV9 and TRBJ2-7; TRBD2 is a possible D gene (5 bases). CDR3 size: 13 residues. CDR1 is SGDLS and CDR2 is YYNGEE in the germline V gene. Trimming stripped 0 bases from V and 7 bases from J, with 11 bases between.

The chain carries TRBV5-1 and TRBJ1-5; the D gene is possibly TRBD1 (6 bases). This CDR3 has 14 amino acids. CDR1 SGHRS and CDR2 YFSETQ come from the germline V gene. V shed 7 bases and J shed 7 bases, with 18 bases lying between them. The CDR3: CASSPTGAGQPQHF. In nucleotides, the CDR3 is TGCGCCAGCTCCCCGACGGGGGCAGGACAGCCCCAGCATTTT.

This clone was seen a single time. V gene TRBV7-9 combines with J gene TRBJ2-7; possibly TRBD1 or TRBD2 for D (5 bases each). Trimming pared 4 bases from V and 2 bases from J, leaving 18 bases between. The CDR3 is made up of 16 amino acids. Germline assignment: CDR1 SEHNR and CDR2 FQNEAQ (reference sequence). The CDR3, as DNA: TGTGCCAGCAGCTCGGTGGGGGAATTTCCCCCCTACGAGCAGTACTTC. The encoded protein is CASSSVGEFPPYEQYF.

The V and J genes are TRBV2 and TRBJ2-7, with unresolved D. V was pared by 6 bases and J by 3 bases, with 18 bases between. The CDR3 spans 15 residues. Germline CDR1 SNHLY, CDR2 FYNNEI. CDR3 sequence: CASRAQYIWDYEQYF. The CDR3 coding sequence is TGTGCCAGCAGAGCGCAGTATATTTGGGACTACGAGCAGTACTTC.

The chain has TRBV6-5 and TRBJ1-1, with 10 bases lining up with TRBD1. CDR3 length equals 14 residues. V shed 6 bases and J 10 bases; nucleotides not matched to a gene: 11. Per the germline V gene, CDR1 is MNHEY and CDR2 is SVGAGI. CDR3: CASSLSGTGDVAFF. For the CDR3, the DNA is TGTGCCAGCAGCCTATCCGGGACAGGGGATGTAGCTTTCTTT.

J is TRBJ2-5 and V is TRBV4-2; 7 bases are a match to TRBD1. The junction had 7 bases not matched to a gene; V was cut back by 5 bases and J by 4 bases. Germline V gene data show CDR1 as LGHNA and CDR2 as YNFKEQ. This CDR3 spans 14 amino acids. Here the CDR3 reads CASSTATGSETQYF. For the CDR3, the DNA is TGTGCCAGCAGCACCGCGACAGGGTCAGAGACCCAGTACTTC.

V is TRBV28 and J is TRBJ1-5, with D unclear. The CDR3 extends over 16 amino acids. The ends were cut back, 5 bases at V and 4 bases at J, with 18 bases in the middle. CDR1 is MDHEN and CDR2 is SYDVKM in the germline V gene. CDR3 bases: TGTGCCAGCAGTCAATCCGGACGGGGTGGGAATCAGCCCCAGCATTTT. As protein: CASSQSGRGGNQPQHF. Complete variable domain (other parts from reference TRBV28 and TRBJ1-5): DVKVTQSSRYLVKRTGEKVFLECVQDMDHENMFWYRQDPGLGLRLIYFSYDVKMKEKGDIPEGYSVSREKKERFSLILESASTNQTSMYLCASSQSGRGGNQPQHFGDGTRLSIL.

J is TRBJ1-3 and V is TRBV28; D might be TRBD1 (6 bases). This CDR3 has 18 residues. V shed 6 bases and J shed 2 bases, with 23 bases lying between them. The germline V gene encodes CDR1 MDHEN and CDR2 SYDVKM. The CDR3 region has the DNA TGTGCCAGCAGCCCCCCATGGGGGGGCTTTTTACCTGGAAACACCATATATTTT. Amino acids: CASSPPWGGFLPGNTIYF.

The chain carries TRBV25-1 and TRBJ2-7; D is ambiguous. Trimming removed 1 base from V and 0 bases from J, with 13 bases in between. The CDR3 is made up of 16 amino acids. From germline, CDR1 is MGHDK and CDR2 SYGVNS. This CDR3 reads CASSESRQPFSYEQYF. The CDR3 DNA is TGTGCCAGCAGTGAATCTCGGCAGCCTTTCTCCTACGAGCAGTACTTC.

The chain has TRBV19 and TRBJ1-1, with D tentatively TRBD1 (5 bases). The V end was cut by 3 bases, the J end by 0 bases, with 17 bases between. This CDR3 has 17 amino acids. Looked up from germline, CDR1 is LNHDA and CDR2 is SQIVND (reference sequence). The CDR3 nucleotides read TGTGCCAGTAGTATGTTAGGGGTCTTGACCGTGAACACTGAAGCTTTCTTT. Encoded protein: CASSMLGVLTVNTEAFF.

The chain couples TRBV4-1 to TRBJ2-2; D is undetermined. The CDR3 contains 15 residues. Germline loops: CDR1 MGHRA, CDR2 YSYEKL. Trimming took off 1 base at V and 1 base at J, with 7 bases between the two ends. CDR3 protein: CASSQVGGNTGELFF. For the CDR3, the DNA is TGCGCCAGCAGCCAAGTGGGCGGGAACACCGGGGAGCTGTTTTTT.

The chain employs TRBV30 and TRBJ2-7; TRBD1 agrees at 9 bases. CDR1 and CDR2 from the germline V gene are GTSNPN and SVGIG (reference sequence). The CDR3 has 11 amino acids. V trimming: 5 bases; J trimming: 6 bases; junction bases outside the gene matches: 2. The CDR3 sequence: CAWGTGPEQYF. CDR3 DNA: TGTGCCTGGGGGACAGGGCCCGAGCAGTACTTC.

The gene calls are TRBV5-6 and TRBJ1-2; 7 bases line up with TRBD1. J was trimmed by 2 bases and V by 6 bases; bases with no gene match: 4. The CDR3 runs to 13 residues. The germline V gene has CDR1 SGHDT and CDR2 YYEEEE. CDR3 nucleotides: TGTGCCAGCAAAGGGACAGTCAACTATGGCTACACCTTC. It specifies CASKGTVNYGYTF.

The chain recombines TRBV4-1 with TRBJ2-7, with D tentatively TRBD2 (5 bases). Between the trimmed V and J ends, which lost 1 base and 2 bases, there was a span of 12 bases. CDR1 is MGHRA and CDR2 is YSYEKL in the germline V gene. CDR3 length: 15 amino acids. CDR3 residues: CASSQGPLGAYEQYF. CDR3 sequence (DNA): TGCGCCAGCAGCCAAGGCCCTTTGGGAGCCTACGAGCAGTACTTC.